This T cell receptor beta chain was sequenced for a study of vaccination effects on CD4 cells after COVID-19. Study-level information: Post-vaccine draws lagged the second dose by a median of 72 days.

Germline CDR1 is MGHRA and CDR2 is YSYEKL. The CDR3 has 15 amino acids. V trimming: 2 bases; J trimming: 4 bases; junction bases outside the gene matches: 4. Whole-study results and caveats: Substantial clonal contraction characterized both infection- and vaccine-induced clones late after vaccination. There was only 1 of 255 vaccine-induced clones in healthy vaccinees that cross-reacted with common cold coronaviruses.

Libraries were prepared by immunoSEQ multiplex PCR; TCRdb keeps only in-frame clonotypes and omits some of them. The sample yields tens of thousands of clones, 73% seen once. Scientists isolated CD4+ T cells after an approximately 10-day culture period ended. Either the mRNA-1273 or the BNT162b2 vaccine was given to participants as two doses. Absence of prior SARS-CoV-2 infection characterized the vaccine recipients, who showed negative nucleocapsid antibodies. In the case of this clone: The antigen is unknown.

The sequences come from CD4+ T cells from PBMCs cultured without peptide, collected after COVID-19 vaccination. The clonotype was recovered from a human donor who received a COVID-19 vaccine. The chain couples TRBV4-1 to TRBJ2-5; TRBD2 matches at 10 bases. CDR3 in amino acids: CASSQHGLAVETQYF. CDR3 in DNA: TGCGCCAGCAGCCAACACGGACTAGCGGTAGAGACCCAGTACTTC.